Below, 18 T cell receptor beta chains from the same sample are listed, as sequenced in a study of shared clonotypes between healthy human individuals. Some clones are missing from TCRdb's copy, which holds only in-frame ones; the method was immunoSEQ multiplex PCR. Altogether about 690,000 clones are present, 90% being singletons, with the ten largest covering 34%. The sample consisted of memory CD8+ T cells from PBMCs. The subset was: CD45RO+ cells pooled with CCR7-negative TemRA cells. Receptor source: a man aged 18 to 35 in good health. Some clones in this sample may be carry-over from other donors' samples.

The V call is TRBV27, the J call TRBJ2-1; D possibly uses TRBD1 or TRBD2 (6 bases each). The CDR3 contains 15 residues. Trimming stripped 2 bases from V and 0 bases from J, with 8 bases between. Germline-derived CDR1 and CDR2 are MNHEY and SMNVEV (reference sequence). CDR3 sequence (DNA): TGTGCCAGCAGTTTAAGGGGGGTCTCCTACAATGAGCAGTTCTTC. Encoded protein: CASSLRGVSYNEQFF.

V is TRBV6-1 and J is TRBJ1-4, with D unclear. CDR3 length equals 14 residues. With 4 bases removed from V and 7 bases from J, the gap between germline ends came to 13 bases. The germline CDR1 and CDR2 sequences are MNHNS and SASEGT. CDR3 sequence reads: CASSAWRGSEKLFF. In nucleotides, the CDR3 is TGTGCCAGCAGTGCCTGGAGAGGAAGTGAAAAACTGTTTTTT.

About this clone: Just one base apart from a much larger clone, this may be a read error. The chain carries TRBV5-5 and TRBJ2-5; the match to TRBD1 covers 11 bases. J lost 2 bases, V lost 4 bases, and 1 base had no gene match. CDR3 length equals 14 residues. Germline values: CDR1 SGHKS, CDR2 YYEKEE (reference sequence). The CDR3 here is CASSRDRGQETQYF. The CDR3 bases are TGTGCCAGCAGCAGGGACAGGGGGCAAGAGACCCAGTACTTC.

V usage is TRBV7-9 and J usage is TRBJ1-3; tentative D call: TRBD1 (5 bases). The CDR3 runs to 19 residues. The germline V and J ends were trimmed by 5 bases and 2 bases, with 25 bases remaining between them. Germline assignment: CDR1 SEHNR and CDR2 FQNEAQ (reference sequence). CDR3 DNA sequence: TGTGCCAGCAGCCCCCACCGAGGGACCCCCGAAGGCCCTGGAAACACCATATATTTT. It translates to CASSPHRGTPEGPGNTIYF.

V and J are TRBV27 and TRBJ2-7, with a weak D call TRBD1 (5 bases). The V and J ends lost 3 bases and 12 bases respectively, with 18 bases between them. From germline, CDR1 is MNHEY and CDR2 SMNVEV (reference sequence). CDR3 length equals 13 residues. The CDR3 spells CASSFKTVASMYF. CDR3 in DNA: TGTGCCAGCAGTTTCAAGACAGTGGCGAGCATGTACTTC.

V and J are TRBV19 and TRBJ1-2; 7 bases fit TRBD1. The CDR3 sequence is 11 residues long. The germline CDR1 and CDR2 sequences are LNHDA and SQIVND (reference sequence). V dropped 7 bases and J dropped 5; count of bases not matched to a gene: 1. CDR3 in amino acids: CASTRGYGYTF. In DNA, the CDR3 is TGTGCCAGTACCAGGGGGTATGGCTACACCTTC.

This rearrangement joins TRBV5-4 to TRBJ2-7, with 10 nucleotides matching TRBD1. Germline-derived CDR1 and CDR2 are SGHNT and YYREEE (reference sequence). The CDR3 is 15 amino acids. The J segment lost 3 bases and the V segment lost 4 bases, leaving 7 bases of the junction unmatched. The CDR3 coding sequence is TGTGCCAGCAGCCGCGACAGGGGGCTGTTCTACGAGCAGTACTTC. Translating gives CASSRDRGLFYEQYF. The complete variable domain, with remaining parts taken from reference TRBV5-4 and TRBJ2-7, reads ETGVTQSPTHLIKTRGQQVTLRCSSQSGHNTVSWYQQALGQGPQFIFQYYREEENGRGNFPPRFSGLQFPNYSSELNVNALELDDSALYLCASSRDRGLFYEQYFGPGTRLTVT.

The chain recombines TRBV7-3 with TRBJ1-2, with D possibly matching TRBD1 (6 bases). V was cut by 2 bases and J by 3 bases, with 7 bases left in between. Germline V gene sequence: CDR1 SGHTA, CDR2 FQGTGA. The CDR3 runs 13 residues. The CDR3: CASSLYRDYGYTF. In DNA, the CDR3 is TGTGCCAGCAGCTTATACAGGGACTATGGCTACACCTTC.

The chain has TRBV2 and TRBJ2-1; D ambiguous. Trimming cost V 4 bases and J 9 bases, with 13 bases left between them. Germline CDR1 reads SNHLY; CDR2 reads FYNNEI. The CDR3 sequence is 13 residues long. The CDR3 DNA reads TGTGCCAGCAGTGGAGTCCAAGACATTGAGCAGTTCTTC. Encoded protein: CASSGVQDIEQFF.

The gene calls are TRBV5-1 and TRBJ2-1; D gene uncertain. Germline lookup yields CDR1 SGHRS and CDR2 YFSETQ. CDR3 size: 14 residues. Trimming took 4 bases from V and 9 from J, leaving 17 bases between them. CDR3 in DNA: TGCGCCAGCAGCCCCTTACCTAATACGGGTGAGCAGTTCTTC. Its translation: CASSPLPNTGEQFF.

This rearrangement joins TRBV6-5 to TRBJ1-1; possible D gene TRBD1, 6 bases. V gave up 0 bases and J gave up 4 bases, with 9 bases separating them. Germline lookup yields CDR1 MNHEY and CDR2 SVGAGI. The CDR3 is 14 residues long. CDR3: CASSYSTGATEAFF. The CDR3 DNA reads TGTGCCAGCAGTTACTCGACGGGGGCCACTGAAGCTTTCTTT.

As to this clone: One end of the junction does not line up with germline, which may come from a read error. The same CDR3 also results from other DNA sequences found in this sample. The CDR3 region is CASSSVPSGNTIYF. CDR3 nucleotides: TGTGCCAGTAGTTCTGTCCCTTCTGGAAACACCATATATTTT. The rearrangement joins TRBV28 to TRBJ1-3; D not certain. The germline gives CDR1 MDHEN, CDR2 SYDVKM. The CDR3 sequence is 14 residues long.

About this clone itself: This sample also contains other DNA sequences that code for the same CDR3. For the CDR3, the DNA is TGTGCCAGCAGTTTAAGCGGGAGCTACAATGAGCAGTTCTTC. Its protein product is CASSLSGSYNEQFF. The rearrangement links TRBV27 to TRBJ2-1; 8 nucleotides match TRBD2. CDR3 length equals 14 residues. With V trimmed by 2 bases and J by 3 bases, 0 bases remained unmatched. Germline V lookup: CDR1 MNHEY, CDR2 SMNVEV (reference sequence).

V and J are TRBV6-6 and TRBJ2-7; 11 positions match TRBD2. V gave up 6 bases and J gave up 2 bases; unmatched junction bases: 9. Germline lookup yields CDR1 MNHNY and CDR2 SVGAGI (reference sequence). This CDR3 is 16 amino acids long. CDR3 residues: CASSPERLAGTYEQYF. For the CDR3, the DNA is TGTGCCAGCAGCCCTGAGCGACTAGCGGGGACCTACGAGCAGTACTTC.

The chain couples TRBV2 to TRBJ1-1; possible D gene TRBD1, 6 bases. The CDR3 totals 17 residues. V shed 7 bases and J shed 3 bases, with 24 bases lying between them. The germline V gene has CDR1 SNHLY and CDR2 FYNNEI. CDR3 region: CASTSGPIGGWDTEAFF. The CDR3 nucleotides read TGTGCCAGCACCAGCGGACCCATAGGGGGGTGGGACACTGAAGCTTTCTTT. Full variable domain (remainder filled in from reference TRBV2 and TRBJ1-1): EPEVTQTPSHQVTQMGQEVILRCVPISNHLYFYWYRQILGQKVEFLVSFYNNEISEKSEIFDDQFSVERPDGSNFTLKIRSTKLEDSAMYFCASTSGPIGGWDTEAFFGQGTRLTVV.

The rearrangement joins TRBV4-3 to TRBJ1-1; the D is unclear. Germline loops: CDR1 LGHNA, CDR2 YSLEER. The CDR3 has 16 amino acids. Deletions cut 0 bases from V and 3 bases from J, with 14 bases between. CDR3 nucleotide sequence: TGCGCCAGCAGCCAAGATAGGCTAAAGGGCCACACTGAAGCTTTCTTT. As protein: CASSQDRLKGHTEAFF.

The chain combines TRBV19 with TRBJ2-2; maybe TRBD1 (5 bases). This CDR3 region has 16 residues. Trimming removed 6 bases from V and 3 bases from J, with 17 bases in between. CDR1 is LNHDA and CDR2 is SQIVND in the germline V gene (reference sequence). The CDR3 here is CASRGPFFTDTGELFF. Written as DNA, the CDR3 is TGTGCCAGTAGGGGGCCGTTCTTCACGGACACCGGGGAGCTGTTTTTT.

The chain uses TRBV4-1 and TRBJ1-3; weak D call: TRBD1 (5 bases). The CDR3 sequence is 15 residues long. V was pared by 4 bases and J by 4 bases, with 14 bases between. Germline V lookup: CDR1 MGHRA, CDR2 YSYEKL. CDR3 coding DNA: TGCGCCAGCAGCCGCCTGGGGGGGGTCGGAAACACCATATATTTT. It codes for CASSRLGGVGNTIYF.